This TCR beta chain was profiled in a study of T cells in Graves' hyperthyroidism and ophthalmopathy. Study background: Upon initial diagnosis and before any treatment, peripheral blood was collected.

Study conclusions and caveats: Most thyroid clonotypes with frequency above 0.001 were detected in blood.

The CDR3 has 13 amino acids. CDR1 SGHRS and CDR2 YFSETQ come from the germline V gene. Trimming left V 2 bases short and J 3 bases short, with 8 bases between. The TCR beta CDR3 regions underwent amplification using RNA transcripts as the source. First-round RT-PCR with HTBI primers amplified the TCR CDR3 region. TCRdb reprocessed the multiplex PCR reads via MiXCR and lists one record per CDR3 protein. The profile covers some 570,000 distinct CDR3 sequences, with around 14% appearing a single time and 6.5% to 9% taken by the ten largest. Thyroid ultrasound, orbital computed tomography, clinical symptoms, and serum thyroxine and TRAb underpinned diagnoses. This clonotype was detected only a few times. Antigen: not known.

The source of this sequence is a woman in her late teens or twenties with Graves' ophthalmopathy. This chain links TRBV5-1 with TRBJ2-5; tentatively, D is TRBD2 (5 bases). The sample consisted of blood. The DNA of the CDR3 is TGCGCCAGCAGCTTCGGGGTCGAAGAGACCCAGTACTTC. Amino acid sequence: CASSFGVEETQYF.